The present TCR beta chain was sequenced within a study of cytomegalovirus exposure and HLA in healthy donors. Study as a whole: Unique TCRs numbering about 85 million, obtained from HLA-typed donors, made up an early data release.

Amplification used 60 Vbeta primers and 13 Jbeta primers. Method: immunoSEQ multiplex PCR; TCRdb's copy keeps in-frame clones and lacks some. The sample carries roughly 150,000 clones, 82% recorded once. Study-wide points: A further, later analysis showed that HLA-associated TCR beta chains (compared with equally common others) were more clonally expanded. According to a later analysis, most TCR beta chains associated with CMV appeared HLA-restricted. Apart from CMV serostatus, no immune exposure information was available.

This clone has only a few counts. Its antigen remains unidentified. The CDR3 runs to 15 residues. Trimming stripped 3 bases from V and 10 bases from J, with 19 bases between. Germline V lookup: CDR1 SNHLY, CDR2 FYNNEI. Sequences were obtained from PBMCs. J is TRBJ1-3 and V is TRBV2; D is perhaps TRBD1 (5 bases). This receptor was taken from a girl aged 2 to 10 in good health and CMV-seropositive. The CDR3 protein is CASSEGRWRGRTIYF. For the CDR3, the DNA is TGTGCCAGCAGTGAGGGACGCTGGCGGGGACGGACCATATATTTT.